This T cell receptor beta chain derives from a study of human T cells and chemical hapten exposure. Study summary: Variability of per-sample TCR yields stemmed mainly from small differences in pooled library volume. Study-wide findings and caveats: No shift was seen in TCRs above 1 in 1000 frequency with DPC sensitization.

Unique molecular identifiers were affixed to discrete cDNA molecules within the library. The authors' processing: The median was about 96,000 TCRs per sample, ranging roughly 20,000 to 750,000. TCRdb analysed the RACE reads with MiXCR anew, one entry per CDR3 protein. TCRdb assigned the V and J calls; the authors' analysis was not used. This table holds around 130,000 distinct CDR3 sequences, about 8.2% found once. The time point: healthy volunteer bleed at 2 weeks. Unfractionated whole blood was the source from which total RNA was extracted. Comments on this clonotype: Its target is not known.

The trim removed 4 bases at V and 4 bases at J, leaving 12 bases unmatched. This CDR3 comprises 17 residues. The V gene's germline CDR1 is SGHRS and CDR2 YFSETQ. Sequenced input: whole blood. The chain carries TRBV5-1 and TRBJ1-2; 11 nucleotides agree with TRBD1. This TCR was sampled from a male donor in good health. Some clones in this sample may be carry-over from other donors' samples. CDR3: CASSPADRGRIIYGYTF. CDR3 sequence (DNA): TGCGCCAGCAGCCCGGCGGACAGGGGGCGTATAATCTATGGCTACACCTTC.